This T cell receptor beta chain came from a study of OX40 agonist ivuxolimab in advanced cancers. In the study overall: The costimulatory receptor OX40 (CD134) was targeted by ivuxolimab, a fully human IgG2 agonistic monoclonal antibody. Intravenous ivuxolimab was administered to patients every 2 weeks at six dose levels: 0.01, 0.1, 0.3, 1.5, 3 and 10 mg/kg. Among the 52 dose-escalation patients, some 20 had hepatocellular carcinoma, some 15 melanoma, 9 renal cell carcinoma and 9 head and neck cancer. In the dose-escalation cohort, approximately 80% of patients were male, and the mean age was 60 years with a range of roughly 20 to 80. Patients were allowed to have had prior anti-PD-1, anti-PD-L1 or anti-CTLA-4 therapy, and approximately 40% of the dose-escalation patients had previously received checkpoint inhibitors. Partial responses occurred in three dose-escalation patients: two with cutaneous melanoma and one with hepatocellular carcinoma. Peripheral TCRbeta sequencing aimed to test whether ivuxolimab altered TCR sequence diversity and caused clonal T-cell expansion. The paper describes the monotherapy dose-escalation part (N = 52 patients) of the phase I trial of ivuxolimab. What the authors observed across the whole study: Low levels of normalized T-cell clonal expansion were also shown by some nonresponding patients. Partial responders in the 0.1-3.0 mg/kg groups had among the lowest normalized peripheral clonal expansion, especially among CD8+ T cells. After ivuxolimab, expanded clones were on average more numerous among CD8+ T cells than among CD4+ T cells. At doses from 0.1 to 3.0 mg/kg, clonal expansion was seen in both CD4+ and CD8+ blood T cells between baseline and week 6. Antigen specificity was not determined for the clonally expanded peripheral T cells.

To sequence the TCRbeta CDR3 region, genomic DNA was isolated from the sorted cells. The immunoSEQ Assay was used for sequencing of TCRbeta CDR3 regions. Held by TCRdb, this immuneACCESS table contains in-frame sequences only and omits some clones. Under half of the omission traces to an unresolved V gene where checked; the cause of the rest is unknown. The sample table lists 65,000 to 95,000 clones, around 90% of them with a count of one. Around 4.4% of the sample belongs to the ten largest clones. A note on this clone: This clone's antigen is unknown. No base quality values were provided; no much bigger clone lies one nucleotide off.

Patients with a history of autoimmune disease or receiving systemic immunosuppression were excluded from the trial. Peripheral blood for TCR sequencing was drawn from every dose cohort at baseline, at cycle 4 day 1 and at cycle 7 day 1. The samples were taken from a phase I, first-in-human, multicenter, open-label dose-escalation trial of ivuxolimab. Adults with locally advanced or metastatic melanoma, renal cell, hepatocellular, or head and neck squamous cell carcinoma were enrolled in the trial. Before TCR sequencing, CD4+ and CD8+ T cells were separately sorted from peripheral blood. Here the sequenced sample was CD4+ or CD8+ T cells sorted from blood, taken in a trial of the OX40 agonist ivuxolimab. The source is an adult with an advanced solid tumor such as melanoma, head and neck, liver or kidney cancer.

The CDR3 protein is CASSLGDRSPEKLFF. The sequenced DNA: TGTGCCAGCTCACTGGGCGACAGGTCTCCCGAAAAACTGTTTTTT. Recombination linked TRBV18 to TRBJ1-4; a tentative D call is TRBD1 (6 bases match). V is reduced by 4 bases and J by 8 bases, leaving a spacing of 17 bases between them. Including the terminal cysteine and phenylalanine, the CDR3 comprises 15 residues. The entry retains the CDR3 DNA only, 45 bases that are in frame from base 1. From the germline V gene, CDR1 is KGHSH and CDR2 is LQKENI.